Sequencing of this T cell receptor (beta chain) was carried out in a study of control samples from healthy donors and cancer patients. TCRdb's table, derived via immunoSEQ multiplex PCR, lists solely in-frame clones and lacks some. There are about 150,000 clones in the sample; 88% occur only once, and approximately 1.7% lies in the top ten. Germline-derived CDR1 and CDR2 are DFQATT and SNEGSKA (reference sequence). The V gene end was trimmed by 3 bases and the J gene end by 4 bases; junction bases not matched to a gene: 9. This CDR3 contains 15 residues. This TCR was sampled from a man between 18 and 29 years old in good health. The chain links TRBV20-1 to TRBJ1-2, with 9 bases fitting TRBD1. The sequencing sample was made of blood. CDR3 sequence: CSASLKDRGGYGYTF. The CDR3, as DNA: TGCAGTGCTAGTCTCAAGGACAGGGGAGGCTATGGCTACACCTTC.